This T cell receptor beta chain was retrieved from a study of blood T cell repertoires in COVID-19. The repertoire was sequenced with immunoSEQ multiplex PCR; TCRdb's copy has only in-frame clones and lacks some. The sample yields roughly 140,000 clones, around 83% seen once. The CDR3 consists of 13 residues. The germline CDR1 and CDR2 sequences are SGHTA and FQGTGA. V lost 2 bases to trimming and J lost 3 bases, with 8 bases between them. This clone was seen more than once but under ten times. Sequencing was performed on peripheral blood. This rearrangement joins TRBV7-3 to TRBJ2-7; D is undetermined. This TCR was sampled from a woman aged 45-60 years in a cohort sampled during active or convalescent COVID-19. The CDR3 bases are TGTGCCAGCAGCTTAGAGAAGAGCTACGAGCAGTACTTC. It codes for CASSLEKSYEQYF.